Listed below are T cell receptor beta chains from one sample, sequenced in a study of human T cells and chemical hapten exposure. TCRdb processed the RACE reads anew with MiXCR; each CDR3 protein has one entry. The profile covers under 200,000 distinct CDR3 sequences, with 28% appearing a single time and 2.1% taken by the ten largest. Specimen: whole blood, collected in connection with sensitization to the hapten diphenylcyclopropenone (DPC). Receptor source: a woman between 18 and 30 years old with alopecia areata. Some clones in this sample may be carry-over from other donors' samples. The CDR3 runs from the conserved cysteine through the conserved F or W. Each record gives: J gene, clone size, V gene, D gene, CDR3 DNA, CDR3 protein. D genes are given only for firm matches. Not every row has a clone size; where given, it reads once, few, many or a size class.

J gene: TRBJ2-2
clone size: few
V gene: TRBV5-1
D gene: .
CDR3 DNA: TGCGCCAGCAGCCCGACGGCGGCGTGGGAGCTGTTTTTT
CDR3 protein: CASSPTAAWELFF

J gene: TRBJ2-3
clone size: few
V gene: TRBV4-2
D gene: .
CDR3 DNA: TGTGCCAGCAGCCAAGTTGGATCTTCGGGCACAGATACGCAGTATTTT
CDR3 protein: CASSQVGSSGTDTQYF

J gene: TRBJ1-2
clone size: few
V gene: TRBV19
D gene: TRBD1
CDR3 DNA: TGTGCCAGTAGTATAAAAGGGACAGGGTCCGGCTACACCTTC
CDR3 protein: CASSIKGTGSGYTF

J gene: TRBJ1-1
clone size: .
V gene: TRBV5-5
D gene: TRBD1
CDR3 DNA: TGTGCCAGCAGCCGCAAAAGGGGGCTCGGGGACACTGAAGCTTTCTTT
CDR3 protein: CASSRKRGLGDTEAFF

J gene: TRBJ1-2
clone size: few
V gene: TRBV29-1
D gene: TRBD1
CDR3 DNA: TGCAGCGTCGCAGAGGGACAGGGGATCTATGGCTACACCTTC
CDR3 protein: CSVAEGQGIYGYTF

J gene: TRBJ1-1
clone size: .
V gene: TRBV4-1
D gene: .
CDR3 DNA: TGCGCCAGCAGCCCGGGGCCGGCCCCTAACACTGAAGCTTTCTTT
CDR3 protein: CASSPGPAPNTEAFF

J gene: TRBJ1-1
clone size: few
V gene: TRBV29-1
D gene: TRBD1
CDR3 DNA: TGCAGCGTCAGGGACAGGGGAGGTACTGAAGCTTTCTTT
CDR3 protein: CSVRDRGGTEAFF

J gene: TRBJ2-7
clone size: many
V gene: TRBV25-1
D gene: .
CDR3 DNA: TGTGCCAGCAGTGGAGACAGAGCCTACGAGCAGTACTTC
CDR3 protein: CASSGDRAYEQYF

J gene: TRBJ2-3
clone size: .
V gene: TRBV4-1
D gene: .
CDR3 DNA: TGCGCCAGCAGCCATCCTGAGTCGGGCAGGGAGGACAATACGCAGTATTTT
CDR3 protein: CASSHPESGREDNTQYF

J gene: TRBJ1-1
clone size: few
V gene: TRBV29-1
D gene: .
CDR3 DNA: TGCAGCGTCCCCGAAACAGGGAATGAAGCTTTCTTT
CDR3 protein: CSVPETGNEAFF

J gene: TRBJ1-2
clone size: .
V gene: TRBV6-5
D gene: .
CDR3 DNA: TGTGCCAGCAGTTACTCGTCGACAACTCCCTATGGCTACACCTTC
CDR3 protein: CASSYSSTTPYGYTF

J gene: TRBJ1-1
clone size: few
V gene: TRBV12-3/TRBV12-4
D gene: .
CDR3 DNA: TGTGCCAGCAGTTTTTGGGGGGAGGACACTGAAGCTTTCTTT
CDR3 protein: CASSFWGEDTEAFF

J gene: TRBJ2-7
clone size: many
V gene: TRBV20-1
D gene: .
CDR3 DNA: TGCAGTGCTAGAGTAAAGGTTGAGCAGTACTTC
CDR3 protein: CSARVKVEQYF

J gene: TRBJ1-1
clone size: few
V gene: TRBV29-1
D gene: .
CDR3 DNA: TGCAGCGCTGGGCGGGTGAACACTGAAGCTTTCTTT
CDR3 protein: CSAGRVNTEAFF

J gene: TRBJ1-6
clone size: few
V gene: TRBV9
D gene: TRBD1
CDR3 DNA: TGTGCCAGCAGCCTAGAGGGACAGGGTTATTCACCCCTCCACTTT
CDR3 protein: CASSLEGQGYSPLHF

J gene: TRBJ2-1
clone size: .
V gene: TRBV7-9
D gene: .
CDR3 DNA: TGTGCCAGCAGCCATGGTACCGGGAGAACCCTATTC
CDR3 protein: CASSHGTGRTLF

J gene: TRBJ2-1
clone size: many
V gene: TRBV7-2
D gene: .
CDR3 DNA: TGTGCCAGCAGCTTAGGCCTAGCCAATGAGCAGTTCTTC
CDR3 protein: CASSLGLANEQFF

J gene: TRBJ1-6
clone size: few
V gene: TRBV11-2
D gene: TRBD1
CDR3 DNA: TGTGCCAGCAGCACAATCACAGGGGGGTATTCACCCCTCCACTTT
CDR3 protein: CASSTITGGYSPLHF

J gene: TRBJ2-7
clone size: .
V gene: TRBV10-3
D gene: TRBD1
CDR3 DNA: TGTGCCATCAGTGACCAGGGGGTCGAGCAGTACTTC
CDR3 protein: CAISDQGVEQYF

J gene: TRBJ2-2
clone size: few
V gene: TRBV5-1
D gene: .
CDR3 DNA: TGCGCCAGCAGCTTATCGCCCCAGAAAAACACCGGGGAGCTGTTTTTT
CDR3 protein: CASSLSPQKNTGELFF